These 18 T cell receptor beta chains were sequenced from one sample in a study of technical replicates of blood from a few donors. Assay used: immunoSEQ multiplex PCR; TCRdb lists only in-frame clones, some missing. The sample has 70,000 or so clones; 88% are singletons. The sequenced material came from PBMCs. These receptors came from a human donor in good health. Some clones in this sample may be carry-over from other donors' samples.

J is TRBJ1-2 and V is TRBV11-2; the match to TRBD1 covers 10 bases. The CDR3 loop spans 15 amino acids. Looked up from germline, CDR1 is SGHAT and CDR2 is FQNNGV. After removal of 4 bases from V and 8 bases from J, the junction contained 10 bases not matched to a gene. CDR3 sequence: CASSSIRGQGNGYTF. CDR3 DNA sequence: TGTGCCAGCAGCTCAATACGGGGACAGGGGAACGGCTACACCTTC.

CDR3 region: CASSEPGTGSFYGYTF. CDR3 nucleotides: TGTGCCAGCAGTGAACCCGGGACAGGGTCCTTCTATGGCTACACCTTC. This sequence joins TRBV25-1 and TRBJ1-2; 9 positions match TRBD1. The CDR3 contains 16 residues. CDR1 is MGHDK, CDR2 SYGVNS, per germline. V lost 2 bases, J lost 4 bases, and 8 bases stayed unmatched.

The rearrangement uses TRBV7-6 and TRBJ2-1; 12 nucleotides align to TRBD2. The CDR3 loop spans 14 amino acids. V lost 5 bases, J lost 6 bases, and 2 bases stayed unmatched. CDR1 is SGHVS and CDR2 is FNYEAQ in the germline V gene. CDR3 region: CASSPGLAGNEQFF. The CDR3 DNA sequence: TGTGCCAGCAGCCCGGGACTAGCGGGCAATGAGCAGTTCTTC.

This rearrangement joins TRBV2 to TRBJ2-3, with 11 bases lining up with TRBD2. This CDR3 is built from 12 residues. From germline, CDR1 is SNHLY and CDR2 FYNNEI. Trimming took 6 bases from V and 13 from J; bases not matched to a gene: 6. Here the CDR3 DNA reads TGTGCCAGCAGGATTAGCGGGGGGGAGAAGTATTTT. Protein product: CASRISGGEKYF.

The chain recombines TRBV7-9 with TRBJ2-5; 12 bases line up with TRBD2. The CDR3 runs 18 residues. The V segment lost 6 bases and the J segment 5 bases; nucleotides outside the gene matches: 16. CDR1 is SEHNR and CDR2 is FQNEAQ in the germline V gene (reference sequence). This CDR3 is CASSSPEPSGRARETQYF. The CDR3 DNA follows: TGTGCCAGCAGTTCCCCGGAGCCTAGCGGGAGGGCAAGGGAGACCCAGTACTTC. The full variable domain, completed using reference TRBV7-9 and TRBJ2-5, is DTGVSQNPRHKITKRGQNVTFRCDPISEHNRLYWYRQTLGQGPEFLTYFQNEAQLEKSRLLSDRFSAERPKGSFSTLEIQRTEQGDSAMYLCASSSPEPSGRARETQYFGPGTRLLVL.

CDR3 DNA sequence: TGCGCCAGCAGCCGGAAGACAGGCCTCGGCACCGGGGAGCTGTTTTTT. Protein: CASSRKTGLGTGELFF. The chain links TRBV5-1 to TRBJ2-2; TRBD1 might be the D (6 bases). CDR3 length: 16 amino acids. Trimming left V 4 bases short and J 4 bases short, with 17 bases between. Germline loops: CDR1 SGHRS, CDR2 YFSETQ.

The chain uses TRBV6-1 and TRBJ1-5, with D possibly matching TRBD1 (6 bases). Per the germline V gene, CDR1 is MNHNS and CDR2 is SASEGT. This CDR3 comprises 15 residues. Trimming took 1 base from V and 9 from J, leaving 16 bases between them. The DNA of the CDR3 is TGTGCCAGCAGTGAAGGGGCGGGGGGCCGTGGGCCCCAGCATTTT. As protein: CASSEGAGGRGPQHF.

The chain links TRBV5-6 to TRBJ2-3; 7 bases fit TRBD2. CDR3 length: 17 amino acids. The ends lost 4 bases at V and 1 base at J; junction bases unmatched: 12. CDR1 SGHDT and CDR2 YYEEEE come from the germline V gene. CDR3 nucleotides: TGTGCCAGCAGCCTACTAGGGGCTGCGGGGGGCACAGATACGCAGTATTTT. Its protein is CASSLLGAAGGTDTQYF.

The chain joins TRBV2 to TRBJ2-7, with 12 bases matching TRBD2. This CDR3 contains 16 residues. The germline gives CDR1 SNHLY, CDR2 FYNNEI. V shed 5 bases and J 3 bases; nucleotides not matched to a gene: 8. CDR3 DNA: TGTGCCAGCAGTCTTGGACTAGCGGGACCTAACTACGAGCAGTACTTC. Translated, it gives CASSLGLAGPNYEQYF.

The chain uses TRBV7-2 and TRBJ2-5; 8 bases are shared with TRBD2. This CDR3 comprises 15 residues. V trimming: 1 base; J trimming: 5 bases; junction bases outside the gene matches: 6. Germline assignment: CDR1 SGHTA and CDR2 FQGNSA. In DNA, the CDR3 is TGTGCCAGCAGCTTAGTAGCGGGGCCCCCCGAGACCCAGTACTTC. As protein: CASSLVAGPPETQYF.

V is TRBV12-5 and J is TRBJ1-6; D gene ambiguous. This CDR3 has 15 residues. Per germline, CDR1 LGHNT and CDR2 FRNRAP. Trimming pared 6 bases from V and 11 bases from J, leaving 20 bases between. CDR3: CASGSPEGLRAPLHF. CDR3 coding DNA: TGTGCTAGTGGCTCACCTGAGGGCCTAAGGGCACCCCTCCACTTT.

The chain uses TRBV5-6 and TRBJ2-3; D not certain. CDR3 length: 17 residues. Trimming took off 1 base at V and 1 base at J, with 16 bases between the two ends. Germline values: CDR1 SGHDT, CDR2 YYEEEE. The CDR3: CASSLYAGFTGTDTQYF. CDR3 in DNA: TGTGCCAGCAGCTTGTACGCCGGGTTCACTGGCACAGATACGCAGTATTTT.

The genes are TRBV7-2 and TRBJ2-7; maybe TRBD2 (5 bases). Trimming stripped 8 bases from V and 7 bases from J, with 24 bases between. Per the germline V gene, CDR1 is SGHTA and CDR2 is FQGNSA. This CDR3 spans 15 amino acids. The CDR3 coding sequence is TGTGCCAGCCAACCTTCCCGGGATCAAGTTTCTGAGCAGTACTTC. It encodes CASQPSRDQVSEQYF.

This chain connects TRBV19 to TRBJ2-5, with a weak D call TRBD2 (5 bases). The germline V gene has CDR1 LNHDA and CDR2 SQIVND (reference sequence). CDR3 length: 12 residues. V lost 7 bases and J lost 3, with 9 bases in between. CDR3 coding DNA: TGTGCCAGTACGGACTGGGAAGAGACCCAGTACTTC. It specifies CASTDWEETQYF.

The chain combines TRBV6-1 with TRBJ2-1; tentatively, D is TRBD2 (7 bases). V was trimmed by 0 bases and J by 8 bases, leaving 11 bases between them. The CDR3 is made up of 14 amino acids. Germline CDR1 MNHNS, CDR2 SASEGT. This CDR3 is CASSEASGGHEQFF. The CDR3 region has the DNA TGTGCCAGCAGTGAAGCTTCGGGGGGCCATGAGCAGTTCTTC.

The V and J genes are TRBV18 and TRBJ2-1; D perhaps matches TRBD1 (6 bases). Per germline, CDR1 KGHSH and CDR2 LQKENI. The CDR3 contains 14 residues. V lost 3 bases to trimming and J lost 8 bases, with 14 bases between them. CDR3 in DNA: TGTGCCAGCTCACCGAGACAGGCGACGGATGAGCAGTTCTTC. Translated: CASSPRQATDEQFF. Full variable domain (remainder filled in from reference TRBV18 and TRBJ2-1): NAGVMQNPRHLVRRRGQEARLRCSPMKGHSHVYWYRQLPEEGLKFMVYLQKENIIDESGMPKERFSAEFPKEGPSILRIQQVVRGDSAAYFCASSPRQATDEQFFGPGTRLTVL.

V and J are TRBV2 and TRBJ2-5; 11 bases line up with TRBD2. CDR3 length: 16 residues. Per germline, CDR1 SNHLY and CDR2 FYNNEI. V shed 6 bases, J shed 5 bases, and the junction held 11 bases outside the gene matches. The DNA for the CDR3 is TGTGCCAGCAGAATGATACTAGCGGGAGTCGGGGAGACCCAGTACTTC. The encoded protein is CASRMILAGVGETQYF.

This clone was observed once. The CDR3 loop reads CASRFRRGAHTDTQYF. The CDR3, as DNA: TGTGCCAGCAGGTTTAGAAGGGGTGCACACACAGATACGCAGTATTTT. The chain carries TRBV27 and TRBJ2-3; tentative D call: TRBD1 (5 bases). Trimming stripped 6 bases from V and 2 bases from J, with 18 bases between. The CDR3 is 16 residues long. Germline V gene data show CDR1 as MNHEY and CDR2 as SMNVEV (reference sequence).